The present entry profiles one T cell receptor beta chain with its context. The CDR3 sequence is 14 residues long. Germline V CDR1 and CDR2: SQVTM, ANQGSEA. The V segment lost 3 bases and the J segment 2 bases; nucleotides outside the gene matches: 3. The data were obtained in a study of blood T cell repertoires in COVID-19. Study background: Samples taken during acute and convalescent COVID-19 were collected in the United States, Italy and Spain.

Patients from Seattle were sampled longitudinally, starting during active infection. Authors' data handling: For nucleated cells, counts were estimated from reference gene primer amplification. Sequenced by immunoSEQ multiplex PCR; TCRdb stores in-frame clones only, minus some. V, J and clone size derive from that table, while D and trimming were established from the DNA sequence. The repertoire includes 200,000 to 300,000 clones, around nine tenths of them detected once, and around 5.1% sits in the top ten. The rearrangement uses TRBV29-1 and TRBJ2-3, with TRBD1 matching 9 bases. Source material: peripheral blood. The TCR was taken from a woman in her sixties with COVID-19, enrolled during active disease. The CDR3 region is CSVETGGHTDTQYF. In DNA form, the CDR3 reads TGCAGCGTTGAGACAGGGGGACACACAGATACGCAGTATTTT.